This T cell receptor beta chain was identified during a study of T-cell reconstitution after alpha-beta-depleted transplantation in children. Using unique molecular identifiers, the investigators prepared the TCRbeta library. TCRdb re-called the PCR reads through MiXCR, storing one row per CDR3 protein. The sample lists 360,000 or so distinct CDR3 sequences, about a fifth seen once, with about 3.8% in the top ten. The CDR3 runs to 14 residues. The germline CDR1 and CDR2 sequences are LGHNT and FRNRAP. Trimming removed 6 bases from V and 0 bases from J, with 8 bases in between. The sequencing here drew on PBMCs from the stem cell graft donor, taken from the stem cell graft. The TCR comes from a human donor who donated a stem cell graft to a child with acute myeloid leukemia. The rearrangement joins TRBV12-5 to TRBJ2-2, with a weak D call TRBD2 (5 bases). CDR3 sequence: CASGDFANTGELFF. The CDR3 bases are TGTGCTAGTGGGGACTTTGCGAACACCGGGGAGCTGTTTTTT. Full variable domain (remainder filled in from reference TRBV12-5 and TRBJ2-2): DARVTQTPRHKVTEMGQEVTMRCQPILGHNTVFWYRQTMMQGLELLAYFRNRAPLDDSGMPKDRFSAEMPDATLATLKIQPSEPRDSAVYFCASGDFANTGELFFGEGSRLTVL.